These 10 T cell receptor beta chains were all obtained from the same sample, sequenced in a study of shared clonotypes between healthy human individuals. Profiling relied on immunoSEQ multiplex PCR, and the TCRdb table lists in-frame clones only, not all of them. The sample has roughly 1,500,000 clones; 95% to 99% are singletons. The sample consisted of naive CD4+ T cells sorted from blood. Subset: CD45RA+ positively selected. These receptors were taken from a man aged 25 to 40 in good health.

The chain carries TRBV5-5 and TRBJ2-1; 10 nucleotides line up with TRBD2. CDR3 length equals 17 residues. Trimming removed 1 base from V and 8 bases from J; junction bases left unmatched: 12. Germline CDR1 SGHKS, CDR2 YYEKEE (reference sequence). CDR3 bases: TGTGCCAGCAGCTTGAGGGGAGCTAGCGGGAGAACCCATGAGCAGTTCTTC. Protein product: CASSLRGASGRTHEQFF.

The V and J genes are TRBV11-1 and TRBJ2-7; D possibly corresponds to TRBD2 (7 bases). The CDR3 runs to 15 residues. Germline CDR1 is SGHAT and CDR2 is FQDESV (reference sequence). Trimming stripped 5 bases from V and 9 bases from J, with 23 bases between. CDR3 sequence (DNA): TGTGCCAGCAGCCACGCCGGACTAGGGGGTCTAAGGCAGTACTTC. Protein sequence: CASSHAGLGGLRQYF.

This clone was seen once. The sample holds other DNA sequences that translate to the same CDR3. This sequence joins TRBV9 and TRBJ2-1, with TRBD2 as a possible D gene (6 bases). Deletions cut 0 bases from V and 3 bases from J, with 10 bases between. Germline V gives CDR1 SGDLS, CDR2 YYNGEE. The CDR3 is made up of 15 amino acids. The CDR3 DNA reads as TGTGCCAGCAGCGTAGCGGGCGGGATCTACAATGAGCAGTTCTTC. Protein sequence: CASSVAGGIYNEQFF.

V gene TRBV5-5 combines with J gene TRBJ2-3, with D unclear. Germline CDR1 and CDR2: SGHKS and YYEKEE (reference sequence). The CDR3 has 14 amino acids. V gave up 0 bases and J gave up 2 bases, with 7 bases separating them. DNA for the CDR3: TGTGCCAGCAGCTTGGTGGATATCACAGATACGCAGTATTTT. Amino acids: CASSLVDITDTQYF.

The genes are TRBV9 and TRBJ2-1; 9 nucleotides align to TRBD2. CDR1 and CDR2 from the germline V gene are SGDLS and YYNGEE. V trimming: 0 bases; J trimming: 10 bases; junction bases outside the gene matches: 11. The CDR3 is 16 amino acids. CDR3: CASSVGGRGLPGEQFF. The CDR3 nucleotides are TGTGCCAGCAGCGTAGGCGGGAGGGGTCTTCCCGGGGAGCAGTTCTTC.

The gene calls are TRBV11-3 and TRBJ2-5; 9 bases fit TRBD2. V shed 1 base and J 3 bases; nucleotides not matched to a gene: 3. The CDR3 spans 15 residues. The germline V gene encodes CDR1 SGHNT and CDR2 YENEEA. The CDR3 DNA is TGTGCCAGCAGCTTAGGCGGCGGGAGGGAAGAGACCCAGTACTTC. Protein sequence: CASSLGGGREETQYF.

The count of this clone is one. The J gene is TRBJ2-5, the V gene TRBV5-1, with D possibly matching TRBD2 (6 bases). Germline values: CDR1 SGHRS, CDR2 YFSETQ. Trimming took off 3 bases at V and 3 bases at J, with 18 bases between the two ends. The CDR3 spans 16 residues. The CDR3 sequence: CASSSSGGSREETQYF. DNA for the CDR3: TGCGCCAGCAGCTCCAGTGGGGGGAGCCGGGAAGAGACCCAGTACTTC.

The chain uses TRBV6-1 and TRBJ2-3; possibly TRBD1 or TRBD2 for D (5 bases each). Germline CDR1 MNHNS, CDR2 SASEGT. Trimming took 3 bases from V and 4 from J, leaving 14 bases between them. CDR3 length equals 15 residues. CDR3 in amino acids: CASSDGGRGPDTQYF. DNA of the CDR3: TGTGCCAGCAGTGATGGGGGACGGGGCCCAGATACGCAGTATTTT.

The rearrangement links TRBV4-3 to TRBJ2-3; no definite D call. The CDR3 covers 13 residues. From germline, CDR1 is LGHNA and CDR2 YSLEER. Trimming cost V 0 bases and J 8 bases, with 9 bases left between them. The CDR3 DNA reads as TGCGCCAGCAGCCAAGAGAAACCCGGTACGCAGTATTTT. Translation: CASSQEKPGTQYF.

The chain joins TRBV5-1 to TRBJ2-1, with 8 bases matching TRBD2. V lost 0 bases and J lost 6; bases outside the gene matches: 2. In germline, CDR1 is SGHRS, CDR2 YFSETQ. The CDR3 consists of 14 residues. The DNA of the CDR3 is TGCGCCAGCAGCTTGGCAGCGGGAGCCAATGAGCAGTTCTTC. Encoded protein: CASSLAAGANEQFF. Supplemented by reference TRBV5-1 and TRBJ2-1, the full variable domain reads KAGVTQTPRYLIKTRGQQVTLSCSPISGHRSVSWYQQTPGQGLQFLFEYFSETQRNKGNFPGRFSGRQFSNSRSEMNVSTLELGDSALYLCASSLAAGANEQFFGPGTRLTVL.